The 30 T cell receptor beta chains presented below share a single source sample, sequenced in a study of Ad26.COV2.S vaccination and SARS-CoV-2 variants. Only in-frame clones appear in the TCRdb table, and some are missing; sequencing was by immunoSEQ multiplex PCR. There are approximately 480,000 clones in the sample; around nine tenths occur only once, and around 13% lies in the top ten. Treatment reported: some 20 received Ad26.COV2.S at low or high dose, single or two shots; about 5 received placebo; per-sample allocation not given. After the first vaccine or placebo injection, samples were drawn on day 63. The input for sequencing was peripheral blood, taken in a trial of Ad26.COV2.S vaccine versus placebo. The receptors were sampled from a person aged 18 to 59 who received the Ad26.COV2.S COVID-19 vaccine or a placebo.

This chain connects TRBV28 to TRBJ1-5; D uncertain. The ends were cut back, 0 bases at V and 2 bases at J, with 11 bases in the middle. This CDR3 spans 16 amino acids. In germline, CDR1 is MDHEN, CDR2 SYDVKM. In DNA, the CDR3 is TGTGCCAGCAGTTTATGGAGCCGGTCGGGCAATCAGCCCCAGCATTTT. Protein sequence: CASSLWSRSGNQPQHF.

The rearrangement joins TRBV19 to TRBJ2-1; tentatively, D is TRBD1 (5 bases). The CDR3 extends over 11 amino acids. Germline V gene sequence: CDR1 LNHDA, CDR2 SQIVND (reference sequence). Trimming stripped 6 bases from V and 6 bases from J, with 6 bases between. CDR3 DNA: TGTGCCAGTAGCCAGGGCAATGAGCAGTTCTTC. Protein product: CASSQGNEQFF. Variable domain in full (rest from reference TRBV19 and TRBJ2-1): DGGITQSPKYLFRKEGQNVTLSCEQNLNHDAMYWYRQDPGQGLRLIYYSQIVNDFQKGDIAEGYSVSREKKESFPLTVTSAQKNPTAFYLCASSQGNEQFFGPGTRLTVL.

The genes are TRBV7-2 and TRBJ2-4; D remains ambiguous. The CDR3 extends over 16 amino acids. The germline V and J ends were trimmed by 1 base and 1 base, with 11 bases remaining between them. CDR1 and CDR2 from the germline V gene are SGHTA and FQGNSA. The CDR3 here is CASSLVGQAAKNIQYF. In nucleotides, the CDR3 is TGTGCCAGCAGCTTAGTTGGCCAGGCGGCCAAAAACATTCAGTACTTC.

V and J are TRBV5-4 and TRBJ2-1; D gene ambiguous. The germline V and J ends were trimmed by 0 bases and 6 bases, with 7 bases remaining between them. The CDR3 totals 13 residues. CDR1 is SGHNT, CDR2 YYREEE, per germline (reference sequence). CDR3: CASSLVAVNEQFF. CDR3 DNA: TGTGCCAGCAGCTTGGTTGCTGTCAATGAGCAGTTCTTC.

The V call is TRBV24-1, the J call TRBJ2-1, with D possibly TRBD1 on 5 matching bases. Germline CDR1 KGHDR, CDR2 SFDVKD. The CDR3 is 16 residues long. Trimming pared 5 bases from V and 5 bases from J, leaving 18 bases between. The CDR3 bases are TGTGCCACCAGTGCCCAATCAGGGCGTGCTAACAATGAGCAGTTCTTC. Translation: CATSAQSGRANNEQFF.

The CDR3 region is CASRSGTAATNEKLFF. In nucleotides, the CDR3 is TGTGCCAGCAGATCAGGGACAGCCGCAACTAATGAAAAACTGTTTTTT. The rearrangement uses TRBV11-2 and TRBJ1-4; 7 bases agree with TRBD1. Per the germline V gene, CDR1 is SGHAT and CDR2 is FQNNGV. J lost 0 bases, V lost 6 bases, and 7 bases had no gene match. CDR3 size: 16 residues.

This chain uses TRBV27 with TRBJ2-7; 8 bases map to TRBD1. Per the germline V gene, CDR1 is MNHEY and CDR2 is SMNVEV (reference sequence). CDR3 length: 17 residues. With V trimmed by 0 bases and J by 0 bases, 7 bases remained unmatched. DNA of the CDR3: TGTGCCAGCAGTTTATCCTCTGGGACAGGTTACTCCTACGAGCAGTACTTC. Translation gives CASSLSSGTGYSYEQYF.

This clone has a single count. The rearrangement joins TRBV30 to TRBJ2-7; D might be TRBD1 (6 bases). The CDR3 spans 11 residues. Germline V lookup: CDR1 GTSNPN, CDR2 SVGIG (reference sequence). V was cut by 7 bases and J by 5 bases, with 12 bases left in between. The DNA for the CDR3 is TGTGCCTACTCCAGGGGCAACGAGCAGTACTTC. Translated, it gives CAYSRGNEQYF.

This clone was detected only once. The gene calls are TRBV27 and TRBJ1-6; no reliable D call. V lost 2 bases and J lost 5, with 13 bases in between. Germline lookup yields CDR1 MNHEY and CDR2 SMNVEV (reference sequence). The CDR3 covers 16 residues. CDR3 sequence reads: CASSLISPGDNSPLHF. The CDR3 bases are TGTGCCAGCAGTTTAATATCCCCCGGGGATAATTCACCCCTCCACTTT.

This rearrangement joins TRBV27 to TRBJ2-5, with 8 bases that match TRBD2. Germline V CDR1 and CDR2: MNHEY, SMNVEV (reference sequence). J lost 7 bases, V lost 5 bases, and 9 bases had no gene match. This CDR3 is built from 14 residues. The CDR3 DNA is TGTGCCAGCAGTCCTACGGGACTAGGGGCGACCCAGTACTTC. It translates to CASSPTGLGATQYF.

The chain links TRBV30 to TRBJ2-5; 10 bases align to TRBD2. The CDR3 loop spans 14 amino acids. J was trimmed by 4 bases and V by 5 bases; bases with no gene match: 7. The V gene's germline CDR1 is GTSNPN and CDR2 SVGIG (reference sequence). CDR3 sequence reads: CAWLSGRAGETQYF. The CDR3 DNA reads as TGTGCCTGGTTGAGCGGGAGGGCCGGAGAGACCCAGTACTTC.

The chain employs TRBV5-6 and TRBJ2-5; D perhaps matches TRBD2 (6 bases). The CDR3 consists of 15 residues. With 0 bases removed from V and 1 base from J, the gap between germline ends came to 10 bases. The germline gives CDR1 SGHDT, CDR2 YYEEEE. CDR3 nucleotide sequence: TGTGCCAGCAGCTTGGTGGGGGGAATCCAAGAGACCCAGTACTTC. As protein: CASSLVGGIQETQYF.

The rearrangement uses TRBV7-9 and TRBJ2-3; the D gene could be TRBD1 or TRBD2 (6 bases each). V lost 0 bases, J lost 3 bases, and 22 bases lay in between. CDR3 length equals 19 residues. Germline V CDR1 and CDR2: SEHNR, FQNEAQ (reference sequence). The CDR3 loop reads CASSLALGGVDMRTDTQYF. The CDR3 region has the DNA TGTGCCAGCAGCTTAGCGCTGGGGGGCGTCGATATGAGGACAGATACGCAGTATTTT.

This chain links TRBV5-5 with TRBJ1-6; TRBD1 might be the D (6 bases). This CDR3 comprises 17 residues. From germline, CDR1 is SGHKS and CDR2 YYEKEE (reference sequence). Trimming took off 2 bases at V and 7 bases at J, with 19 bases between the two ends. The CDR3 is CASSFSGGGSRNSPLHF. CDR3 bases: TGTGCCAGCAGCTTTAGTGGGGGGGGCAGCAGGAATTCACCCCTCCACTTT.

The chain links TRBV5-1 to TRBJ2-7; the D gene is possibly TRBD2 (6 bases). V lost 4 bases, J lost 0 bases, and 17 bases lay in between. Germline V CDR1 and CDR2: SGHRS, YFSETQ. The CDR3 length is 16 residues. In DNA form, the CDR3 reads TGCGCCAGCAGCCGTTTTTCGGCGGGAACCTCCTACGAGCAGTACTTC. It encodes CASSRFSAGTSYEQYF.

This sequence joins TRBV30 and TRBJ2-1, with D possibly TRBD2 on 7 matching bases. The V end lost 0 bases, the J end lost 6 bases, and 24 bases lay between the germline ends. The CDR3 runs to 18 residues. CDR1 is GTSNPN, CDR2 SVGIG, per germline (reference sequence). Here the CDR3 reads CAWSVLSGGAGHGNEQFF. The CDR3 DNA sequence: TGTGCCTGGAGTGTTTTGTCGGGGGGAGCGGGACATGGCAATGAGCAGTTCTTC.

The rearrangement uses TRBV7-9 and TRBJ1-3, with D unclear. The CDR3 spans 18 residues. V dropped 2 bases and J dropped 0 bases, with 17 bases sitting between them. Germline V gives CDR1 SEHNR, CDR2 FQNEAQ (reference sequence). The CDR3 spells CASSLNAQGLSSGNTIYF. The CDR3 region has the DNA TGTGCCAGCAGCTTAAATGCTCAAGGGCTGAGCTCTGGAAACACCATATATTTT. The complete variable domain, with remaining parts taken from reference TRBV7-9 and TRBJ1-3, reads DTGVSQNPRHKITKRGQNVTFRCDPISEHNRLYWYRQTLGQGPEFLTYFQNEAQLEKSRLLSDRFSAERPKGSFSTLEIQRTEQGDSAMYLCASSLNAQGLSSGNTIYFGEGSWLTVV.

This chain connects TRBV19 to TRBJ1-2; tentative D call: TRBD1 (5 bases). Trimming stripped 10 bases from V and 5 bases from J, with 11 bases between. Germline CDR1 reads LNHDA; CDR2 reads SQIVND (reference sequence). The CDR3 extends over 11 amino acids. The CDR3, as DNA: TGTGCCACCAGGGATGTTTATGGCTACACCTTC. Amino acids: CATRDVYGYTF.

The rearrangement uses TRBV7-2 and TRBJ2-7, with D unresolved. The V end lost 4 bases, the J end lost 4 bases, and 11 bases lay between the germline ends. The V gene's germline CDR1 is SGHTA and CDR2 FQGNSA. This CDR3 is 13 amino acids long. The CDR3: CASSSSPRYEQYF. Here the CDR3 DNA reads TGTGCCAGCAGCTCCTCACCCAGATACGAGCAGTACTTC.

The chain is built from TRBV12-3 or TRBV12-4 and TRBJ1-1; no clear D. Trimming removed 2 bases at V and 4 bases at J, with 5 bases between. The CDR3 loop spans 12 amino acids. Here the CDR3 reads CASSLSRTEAFF. The CDR3, as DNA: TGTGCCAGCAGTTTATCTCGCACTGAAGCTTTCTTT.

The chain has TRBV2 and TRBJ2-1, with a weak D call TRBD1 (6 bases). The germline V and J ends were trimmed by 0 bases and 6 bases, with 12 bases remaining between them. This CDR3 is 15 amino acids long. Per the germline V gene, CDR1 is SNHLY and CDR2 is FYNNEI. Written as DNA, the CDR3 is TGTGCCAGCAGTGAAGCGGTGACAGGCCCCAATGAGCAGTTCTTC. Its protein is CASSEAVTGPNEQFF. Drawing the rest from reference TRBV2 and TRBJ2-1, the complete variable domain is EPEVTQTPSHQVTQMGQEVILRCVPISNHLYFYWYRQILGQKVEFLVSFYNNEISEKSEIFDDQFSVERPDGSNFTLKIRSTKLEDSAMYFCASSEAVTGPNEQFFGPGTRLTVL.

J is TRBJ2-7 and V is TRBV3-1 (or the pseudogene TRBV3-2); 14 nucleotides agree with TRBD2. Looked up from germline, CDR1 is LGHDT and CDR2 is YNNKEL (reference sequence). The CDR3 spans 15 residues. V trimming: 4 bases; J trimming: 3 bases; junction bases outside the gene matches: 2. CDR3 sequence: CASSLGLAGGYEQYF. CDR3 nucleotides: TGTGCCAGCAGCCTAGGACTAGCGGGGGGCTACGAGCAGTACTTC.

This rearrangement joins TRBV7-3 to TRBJ1-6; D perhaps matches TRBD1 (5 bases). The CDR3 sequence is 14 residues long. Trimming removed 4 bases at V and 5 bases at J, with 9 bases between. Germline-derived CDR1 and CDR2 are SGHTA and FQGTGA. The CDR3 DNA sequence: TGTGCCAGCAGCTGGGGGGAGGATAATTCACCCCTCCACTTT. Encoded protein: CASSWGEDNSPLHF. Filled out from reference TRBV7-3 and TRBJ1-6, the complete variable domain reads GAGVSQTPSNKVTEKGKYVELRCDPISGHTALYWYRQSLGQGPEFLIYFQGTGAADDSGLPNDRFFAVRPEGSVSTLKIQRTERGDSAVYLCASSWGEDNSPLHFGNGTRLTVT.

A remark on this clone: This CDR3 is also generated by other DNA sequences in the sample. The rearrangement joins TRBV30 to TRBJ1-3; D remains ambiguous. The V end lost 3 bases, the J end lost 3 bases, and 6 bases lay between the germline ends. This CDR3 is built from 12 residues. Germline V gene sequence: CDR1 GTSNPN, CDR2 SVGIG (reference sequence). This CDR3 is CAWSLGGNTIYF. For the CDR3, the DNA is TGTGCCTGGAGCTTGGGTGGAAACACCATATATTTT.

V usage is TRBV7-2 and J usage is TRBJ1-2; a weak D match, TRBD1 (6 bases). The CDR3 consists of 15 residues. Trimming took 3 bases from V and 8 from J, leaving 19 bases between them. Germline V lookup: CDR1 SGHTA, CDR2 FQGNSA. CDR3 sequence reads: CASSLPGNRAEGYTF. The DNA for the CDR3 is TGTGCCAGCAGCTTGCCTGGGAACAGGGCTGAGGGCTACACCTTC.

This chain links TRBV28 with TRBJ2-1, with no clear D. V lost 5 bases, J lost 1 base, and 6 bases lay in between. The CDR3 contains 13 residues. Germline V lookup: CDR1 MDHEN, CDR2 SYDVKM. The CDR3 protein is CASSLGSYNEQFF. The CDR3 DNA is TGTGCCAGCAGTCTAGGGTCCTACAATGAGCAGTTCTTC.

The rearrangement uses TRBV18 and TRBJ2-1, with D unclear. V was clipped by 3 bases and J by 0 bases, with 9 bases between them. There are 15 residues in the CDR3. The germline V gene has CDR1 KGHSH and CDR2 LQKENI. CDR3 nucleotides: TGTGCCAGCTCACCCGGGTCGAGCTCCTACAATGAGCAGTTCTTC. Translating gives CASSPGSSSYNEQFF.

J is TRBJ2-2 and V is TRBV4-2; D remains unclear. Germline loops: CDR1 LGHNA, CDR2 YNFKEQ. The CDR3 loop spans 14 amino acids. V was clipped by 0 bases and J by 6 bases, with 8 bases between them. CDR3 DNA: TGTGCCAGCAGCCAAGATCTTGCTTCCGGGGAGCTGTTTTTT. It encodes CASSQDLASGELFF.

The chain uses TRBV2 and TRBJ2-5; D remains ambiguous. The V gene lost 5 bases and the J gene lost 4 bases, with 14 bases spanning the gap. The CDR3 is 14 amino acids. Germline lookup yields CDR1 SNHLY and CDR2 FYNNEI. CDR3 residues: CASSQFRVGETQYF. The CDR3 DNA follows: TGTGCCAGCAGTCAGTTTCGGGTTGGAGAGACCCAGTACTTC.

The J gene is TRBJ1-5, the V gene TRBV28; no definite D call. In germline, CDR1 is MDHEN, CDR2 SYDVKM. V was cut by 2 bases and J by 6 bases, with 11 bases left in between. The CDR3 totals 14 residues. CDR3 coding DNA: TGTGCCAGCAGTTTAACAGATTCCGGTCAGCCCCAGCATTTT. Encoded protein: CASSLTDSGQPQHF.